These 2 T cell receptor beta chains share one sample of origin, sequenced in a study of low-dose radiotherapy and immunotherapy resistance in tumors. Priming of first-strand cDNA relied on TRAV- and TRBV-specific primers (covering alpha and beta chains). Over about 19 PCR cycles, TCRs were amplified from a constant-region primer and V-primer adapter. TCRdb ran MiXCR on the reads and lists one entry per CDR3 protein. The table lists tens of thousands of distinct CDR3 sequences, roughly 19% of them singletons. Time point given: after trial treatment. Described treatment: LDRT plus nivolumab, ipilimumab, low-dose cyclophosphamide and aspirin (RACIN trial). The specimen was PBMCs, collected after low-dose radiotherapy plus immunotherapy. The receptor set was obtained from a female donor with ovarian cancer.

There are many counts of this clonotype. J is TRBJ1-1 and V is TRBV3-1; TRBD1 aligns across 7 bases. V trimming: 0 bases; J trimming: 5 bases; junction bases outside the gene matches: 6. The CDR3 sequence is 15 residues long. Germline CDR1 LGHDT, CDR2 YNNKEL (reference sequence). The CDR3 reads CASSQDSTGRTEAFF. As DNA, the CDR3 is TGTGCCAGCAGCCAAGATTCGACAGGGCGGACTGAAGCTTTCTTT.

This clonotype was recorded a few times. The chain employs TRBV12-3 or TRBV12-4 and TRBJ1-5; D not certain. The CDR3 runs 14 residues. Trimming removed 7 bases at V and 5 bases at J, with 15 bases between. This CDR3 is CASNLRTADQPQHF. The DNA of the CDR3 is TGTGCCAGCAACCTGCGGACGGCTGATCAGCCCCAGCATTTT.